This T cell receptor beta chain was sequenced during a study of blood T cell repertoires in COVID-19. As for the study in general: The samples span acute and convalescent COVID-19 from the United States, Italy and Spain. Nucleic acid was either cDNA or gDNA, and it came from T cells, B-cell-depleted T cells, or PBMCs.

V lost 2 bases, J lost 4 bases, and 11 bases lay in between. Germline CDR1 reads SNHLY; CDR2 reads FYNNEI. The CDR3 totals 14 residues. Source study methods: Reference gene primer amplification gave estimated nucleated cell counts. Method: immunoSEQ multiplex PCR; TCRdb's copy keeps in-frame clones and lacks some. Clonal size and the V and J genes are those of that table, whereas D and trimming came from the DNA. The top ten hold 7.5% to 8.5% of the sample, which has 130,000 or so clones, just over 85% seen once. This clone was counted a few times. The rearrangement links TRBV2 to TRBJ1-2; D is possibly TRBD1 (5 bases). This clonotype originated in a woman aged 55 to 70 with acute or convalescent COVID-19. The sequenced sample consisted of peripheral blood. The CDR3 nucleotides are TGTGCCAGCAGTGAACCGACAGACCTCTATGGCTACACCTTC. Translation: CASSEPTDLYGYTF.